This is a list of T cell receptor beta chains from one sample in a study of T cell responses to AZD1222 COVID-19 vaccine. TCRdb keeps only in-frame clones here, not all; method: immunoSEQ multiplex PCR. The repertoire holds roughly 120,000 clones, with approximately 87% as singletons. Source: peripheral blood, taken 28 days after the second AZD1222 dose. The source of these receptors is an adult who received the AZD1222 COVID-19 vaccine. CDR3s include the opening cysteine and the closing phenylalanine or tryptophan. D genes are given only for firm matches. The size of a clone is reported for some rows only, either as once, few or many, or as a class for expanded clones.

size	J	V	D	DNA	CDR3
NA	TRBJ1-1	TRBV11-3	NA	TGTGCCAGCAGCCCCAGCAGGGGCGACACTGAAGCTTTCTTT	CASSPSRGDTEAFF
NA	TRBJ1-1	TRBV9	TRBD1	TGTGCCAGCAGCATCGGGACAGGGGGAGGCACTGAAGCTTTCTTT	CASSIGTGGGTEAFF
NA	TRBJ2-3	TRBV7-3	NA	TGTGCCAGCAGCTTAATGGGGACCATCACAGATACGCAGTATTTT	CASSLMGTITDTQYF
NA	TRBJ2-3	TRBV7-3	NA	TGTGCCAGCACCTTAGGGCGGGAAGATACGCAGTATTTT	CASTLGREDTQYF
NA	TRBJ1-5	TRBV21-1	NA	TGTGCCAGCAGACTGAACAGGGGCACCTTCAATCAGCCCCAGCATTTT	CASRLNRGTFNQPQHF
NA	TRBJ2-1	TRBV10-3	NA	TGTGCCATCAGTGAGGGGCAGGGTGGTGTAGATGAGCAGTTCTTC	CAISEGQGGVDEQFF
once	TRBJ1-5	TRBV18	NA	TGTGCCAGCCGACAGTCACAAAATCAGCCCCAGCATTTT	CASRQSQNQPQHF
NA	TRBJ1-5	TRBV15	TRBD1	TGTGCCACCAGCAGAGCCCGACAGGGCGGTCAGCCCCAGCATTTT	CATSRARQGGQPQHF
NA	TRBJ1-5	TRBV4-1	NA	TGCGCCAGCAGCATCACTCTCAACAGGGTTAGCAATCAGCCCCAGCATTTT	CASSITLNRVSNQPQHF
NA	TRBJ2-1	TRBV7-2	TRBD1	TGTGCCAGCAGCTTACAGGGGGACTCCTACAATGAGCAGTTCTTC	CASSLQGDSYNEQFF
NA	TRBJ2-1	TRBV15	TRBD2	TGTGCCACCAGCAGAGATTCCGCTAGCGGGAGGATGTTCTTC	CATSRDSASGRMFF
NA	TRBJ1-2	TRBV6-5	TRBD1	TGTGCCAGCAGTTACGAGACAGGGGGCCTGGGCTACACCTTC	CASSYETGGLGYTF
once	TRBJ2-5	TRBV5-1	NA	TGCGCCAGCAGCTTGTCCCCTACGGCCAAAGAGACCCAGTACTTC	CASSLSPTAKETQYF
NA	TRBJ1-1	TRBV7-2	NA	TGTGCCAGCAGCTTAGGCCTGGGACAGAACACTGAAGCTTTCTTT	CASSLGLGQNTEAFF
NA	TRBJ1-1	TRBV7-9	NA	TGTGCCACTAGGACCTCGGGGACTGAAGCTTTCTTT	CATRTSGTEAFF
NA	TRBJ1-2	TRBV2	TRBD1	TGTGCCAGCAGACCTAGTACAGGGGCTAACTATGGCTACACCTTC	CASRPSTGANYGYTF
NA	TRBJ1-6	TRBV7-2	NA	TGTGCCAGCAGCGAGAAGCCGGGCCCTTATAATTCACCCCTCCACTTT	CASSEKPGPYNSPLHF
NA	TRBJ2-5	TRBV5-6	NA	TGTGCCAGCAGCTATGGGACCCCGGTCGGGGAGACCCAGTACTTC	CASSYGTPVGETQYF
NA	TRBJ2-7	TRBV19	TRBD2	TGTGCCAGTAGTCTTCGCCGGACTAGCGGCGACCCCTACGAGCAGTACTTC	CASSLRRTSGDPYEQYF
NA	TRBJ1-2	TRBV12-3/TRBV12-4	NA	TGTGCCAGCAGTTTTTCCAGGGATAGCGGCTACACCTTC	CASSFSRDSGYTF
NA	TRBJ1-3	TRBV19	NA	TGTGCCAGTACCCCTCGGGGGCAGACTGGAAACACCATATATTTT	CASTPRGQTGNTIYF
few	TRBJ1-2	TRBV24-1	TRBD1	TGTGCCACCAGCACAGGGGACTGGCCCTATGGCTACACCTTC	CATSTGDWPYGYTF
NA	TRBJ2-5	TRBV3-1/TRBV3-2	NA	TGTGCCAGCAGCCAAGACGTCGAGACCCAGTACTTC	CASSQDVETQYF
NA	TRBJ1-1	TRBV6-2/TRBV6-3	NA	TGTGCCAGCAGTTCCTTGGGGCCTAGCACTGAAGCTTTCTTT	CASSSLGPSTEAFF
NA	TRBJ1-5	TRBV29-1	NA	TGCAGCGTTGATAGAAAGGGCAATCAGCCCCAGCATTTT	CSVDRKGNQPQHF
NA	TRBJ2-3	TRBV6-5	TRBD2	TGTGCCAGCAGTTACGGACGGCGGGGGGTCGATACGCAGTATTTT	CASSYGRRGVDTQYF
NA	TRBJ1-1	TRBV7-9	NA	TGTGCCAGCAGCCCAACAAAGAGGGGAACTGAAGCTTTCTTT	CASSPTKRGTEAFF
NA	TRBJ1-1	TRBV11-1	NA	TGTGCCAGCAGCTTTACAGGGTTGAACACTGAAGCTTTCTTT	CASSFTGLNTEAFF
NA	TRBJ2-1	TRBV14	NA	TGTGCCAGCAGCCATAATCAGCGGATCTCCTACAATGAGCAGTTCTTC	CASSHNQRISYNEQFF
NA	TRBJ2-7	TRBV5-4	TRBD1	TGTGCCAGCAGCTCACATCTCGGGGACAGGGGTAGTCCCTACGAGCAGTACTTC	CASSSHLGDRGSPYEQYF
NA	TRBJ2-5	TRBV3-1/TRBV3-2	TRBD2	TGTGCCAGCAGCCAAGGGGGGGGACGGGAGACCCAGTACTTC	CASSQGGGRETQYF
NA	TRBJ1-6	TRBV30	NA	TGTGCCTGGAGGGCAGCAGAGAGCTCCTATAATTCACCCCTCCACTTT	CAWRAAESSYNSPLHF
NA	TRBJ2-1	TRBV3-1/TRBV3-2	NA	TGTGCCAGCAGCCCCCCTTGGAACCCCGACAATGAGCAGTTCTTC	CASSPPWNPDNEQFF
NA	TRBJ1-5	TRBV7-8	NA	TGTGCCAGCAGCTTAAATGTAAAGGAGCCCCAGCATTTT	CASSLNVKEPQHF
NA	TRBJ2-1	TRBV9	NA	TGTGCCAGCAGCGTAGAGGCCTACTCCTACAATGAGCAGTTCTTC	CASSVEAYSYNEQFF
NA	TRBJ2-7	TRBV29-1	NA	TGCAGCGTTGAAGATCGGCGCAGTGCCTACGAGCAGTACTTC	CSVEDRRSAYEQYF
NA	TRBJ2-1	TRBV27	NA	TGTGCCAGCAGTTCGAAGCCGGGAGATGAGCAGTTCTTC	CASSSKPGDEQFF
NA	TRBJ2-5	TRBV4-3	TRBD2	TGCGCCAGCAGCCAAGCTTTCGGGGGGGCCGGGACCCAGTACTTC	CASSQAFGGAGTQYF
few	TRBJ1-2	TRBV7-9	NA	TGTGCCAGCAGCTTAGGCGCCAGTAACTATGGCTACACCTTC	CASSLGASNYGYTF
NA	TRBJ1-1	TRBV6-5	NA	TGTGCCAGCAGTTTTGGACGGCCCGCTGAAGCTTTCTTT	CASSFGRPAEAFF
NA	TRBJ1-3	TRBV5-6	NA	TGTGCCAGCAGCTTGCTCTTGACTGGAAACACCATATATTTT	CASSLLLTGNTIYF